The 11 T cell receptor beta chains reported below all come from one sample, sequenced in a study of cytomegalovirus exposure and HLA in healthy donors (dated by TCRdb to 2016 to 2017). Libraries were prepared through the immunoSEQ multiplex PCR assay. For the multiplex PCR, a mixture combining 60 forward primers for TCR Vbeta segments and 13 reverse primers for TCR Jbeta segments was used. What TCRdb holds here is the immuneACCESS table cut down to in-frame rearrangements. Part of the clones is not present; checked against another copy, under half of the missing clones reflect an unresolved V gene, and the others are unexplained. This sample's table lists more than 130,000 clones. Less than 3.5% of the sample belongs to the ten largest clones. Specimen: PBMCs. These receptors were collected from a man aged 35-49 years in good health and CMV-seronegative.

The chain has TRBV6-1 and TRBJ2-5, with TRBD1 matching over 8 bases. CDR1 and CDR2 (germline): MNHNS, SASEGT. CDR3 length: 15 residues. The V segment lost 5 bases and the J segment 7 bases; nucleotides outside the gene matches: 12. CDR3 coding DNA: TGTGCCAGCAGTCCGGGACAGGCGTCGGTTGGGACCCAGTACTTC. The encoded protein is CASSPGQASVGTQYF.

J is TRBJ1-3 and V is TRBV6-5; D is ambiguous. V was clipped by 6 bases and J by 0 bases, with 12 bases between them. Germline CDR1 reads MNHEY; CDR2 reads SVGAGI. The CDR3 sequence is 15 residues long. In DNA form, the CDR3 reads TGTGCCAGCAGCCCTGTAGGAGGCTCTGGAAACACCATATATTTT. This gives the protein CASSPVGGSGNTIYF.

The chain couples TRBV4-3 to TRBJ2-2; maybe TRBD1 (7 bases). CDR1 and CDR2 from the germline V gene are LGHNA and YSLEER. The CDR3 is made up of 15 amino acids. V lost 0 bases to trimming and J lost 6 bases, with 11 bases between them. This CDR3 is CASSQDPRGAGELFF. The DNA of the CDR3 is TGCGCCAGCAGCCAAGATCCCAGGGGGGCCGGGGAGCTGTTTTTT.

V usage is TRBV5-1 and J usage is TRBJ2-5; D remains unclear. The CDR3 runs 12 residues. Germline lookup yields CDR1 SGHRS and CDR2 YFSETQ. V lost 5 bases, J lost 1 base, and 6 bases lay in between. This CDR3 reads CASSSRQETQYF. CDR3 nucleotides: TGCGCCAGCAGTTCCCGCCAAGAGACCCAGTACTTC.

This rearrangement joins TRBV5-5 to TRBJ1-2, with TRBD1 identical over 9 bases. J gave up 6 bases and V 4 bases, and 1 base lay outside the gene matches. Germline V gives CDR1 SGHKS, CDR2 YYEKEE (reference sequence). The CDR3 totals 12 residues. As DNA, the CDR3 is TGTGCCAGCAGCCGGGACAGGGATGGCTACACCTTC. This encodes CASSRDRDGYTF. The variable domain in full, completed from reference TRBV5-5 and TRBJ1-2, reads DAGVTQSPTHLIKTRGQQVTLRCSPISGHKSVSWYQQVLGQGPQFIFQYYEKEERGRGNFPDRFSARQFPNYSSELNVNALLLGDSALYLCASSRDRDGYTFGSGTRLTVV.

The chain joins TRBV7-2 to TRBJ2-1; 8 nucleotides line up with TRBD1. CDR3 length: 16 amino acids. Germline CDR1 is SGHTA and CDR2 is FQGNSA. With 5 bases clipped from V and 1 base from J, the junction kept 7 bases outside the gene matches. The CDR3 region is CASSTGTGKSYNEQFF. The CDR3 DNA is TGTGCCAGCAGCACTGGGACAGGTAAATCCTACAATGAGCAGTTCTTC.

The chain has TRBV5-6 and TRBJ2-2; maybe TRBD2 (5 bases). The germline CDR1 and CDR2 sequences are SGHDT and YYEEEE. With 4 bases removed from V and 4 bases from J, the gap between germline ends came to 20 bases. This CDR3 is 17 amino acids long. CDR3 DNA sequence: TGTGCCAGCAGCGAAAGGTGGAGGACCCGGGGCACCGGGGAGCTGTTTTTT. It specifies CASSERWRTRGTGELFF.

The rearrangement joins TRBV5-6 to TRBJ2-5; the D is unclear. The V and J ends lost 2 bases and 2 bases respectively, with 10 bases between them. Germline-derived CDR1 and CDR2 are SGHDT and YYEEEE. The CDR3 contains 14 residues. The CDR3 region is CASSFMVLQETQYF. The CDR3 coding sequence is TGTGCCAGCAGCTTTATGGTACTGCAAGAGACCCAGTACTTC.

The chain employs TRBV13 and TRBJ2-7; possible D gene TRBD2, 6 bases. CDR3 size: 14 residues. Trimming took 4 bases from V and 5 from J, leaving 15 bases between them. Germline lookup yields CDR1 PRHDT and CDR2 FYEKMQ (reference sequence). For the CDR3, the DNA is TGTGCCAGCAGCTCGGGACTCGCGGGTCACGAGCAGTACTTC. Translated, it gives CASSSGLAGHEQYF.

J is TRBJ2-7 and V is TRBV4-3; tentative D call: TRBD2 (6 bases). Germline CDR1 and CDR2: LGHNA and YSLEER. Trimming pared 2 bases from V and 4 bases from J, leaving 9 bases between. CDR3 length equals 13 residues. CDR3 sequence: CASSQSLAYEQYF. CDR3 nucleotide sequence: TGCGCCAGCAGCCAATCACTAGCTTACGAGCAGTACTTC.

This chain connects TRBV19 to TRBJ1-2; 9 bases fit TRBD1. Losses at the gene ends were 5 bases for V and 7 bases for J; bases not matched to a gene: 23. CDR1 is LNHDA, CDR2 SQIVND, per germline (reference sequence). The CDR3 has 19 amino acids. CDR3 sequence: CASSPLGQGVPSSPRGYTF. The CDR3 bases are TGTGCCAGTAGTCCCTTGGGACAGGGCGTTCCTTCCTCCCCTCGTGGCTACACCTTC.